This TCR beta chain was obtained from a study of glioma-infiltrating T cells. This clonotype has a single count. A much larger clone lies a single base off, so this may be a read error. The CDR3 extends over 12 amino acids. V was shortened by 5 bases and J by 5 bases, with 6 bases between the two germline ends. Per the germline V gene, CDR1 is MNHEY and CDR2 is SVGEGT. Amplification of TCR alpha and beta CDR3 regions from RNA used iRepertoire nested multiplex PCR. One entry per CDR3 protein results from TCRdb running MiXCR on the multiplex PCR reads. Among about 400,000 distinct CDR3 sequences, 41% were seen once, and the ten largest hold 12%.

The TCR was taken from a human donor with low-grade glioma or glioblastoma, undergoing nonglioma brain surgery, or in good health (not recorded which). The chain uses TRBV6-2 or TRBV6-3 and TRBJ2-2; the D is unclear. Sequencing input: glioma tissue, nonneoplastic brain tissue, or PBMCs (not recorded which). The CDR3 nucleotides are TGTGCCAGCAGTACAGAGACCGGGGAGCTGTTTTTT. This encodes CASSTETGELFF.